The sequence of this T cell receptor beta chain was determined in a study of early T cells in non-severe SARS-CoV-2 infection (dated by TCRdb to the early 2020s). Study-level background: TCR sequencing used bulk RNA from unsorted whole blood, so alpha and beta chains could not be paired. Broader findings and caveats from the paper: VDJdb matching was skewed toward anti-spike CD8 responses and likely underestimated virus-specific expansions, missing private and CD4 specificities.

The library was made by 5' RACE. TCRdb shows the sequencer as NextSeq 500. Unique molecular identifiers were attached to individual cDNA molecules in the TCR library protocol so that sequencing error and PCR bias could be corrected. Sequencing covered both TCR alpha and beta chains, and within each sample the abundances of alpha and beta sequences were tightly co-correlated. In the paper's pipeline: V gene, J gene and CDR3 annotation of TCR sequences was performed with Decombinator V4. TCRs were defined as expanded if a significant change between any two time points was detected under a Poisson model with p below 0.0001. TCR abundances were normalised to the total number of TCRs sequenced per sample and expressed as counts per million. MAIT TCRs were defined by TRAV1-2 paired with TRAJ12, TRAJ20 or TRAJ33, and iNKT TCRs by TRAV10 paired with TRAJ18. A search of VDJdb, accessed on 1 November 2021, was run for TCRs annotated to CMV, EBV and SARS-CoV-2, with TCRs annotated for multiple antigens excluded. In-frame beta chains were kept once TCRdb had trimmed the public reads at Q25 with fastp and called clones with MiXCR. Every entry covers one CDR3 protein and lists the most common genes and DNA from its rows. The V and J calls were not made by the authors but by TCRdb's processing. The sample table holds about 71,000 distinct CDR3 sequences, of which 12% were seen once. The ten largest account for roughly 2.5% of the sample.

Per the germline V gene (reference sequence), MNHNY is the CDR1 and SVGAGI is the CDR2. Deletion took 1 base off V and 5 bases off J, with a span of 3 bases between the germline ends. The CDR3 starts with the cysteine, ends with the phenylalanine, and has 12 residues. Of all the DNA, just the CDR3 is kept, 36 bases in frame from base 1. This clonotype was counted at least ten times. Its antigen specificity is not known. No base-level quality is on record; no much larger clone is a single base apart. The study was a case-control design nested within a healthcare worker cohort in London, UK, with weekly nasopharyngeal swab PCR tests and blood sampling. Healthcare workers were enrolled in the week of the UK lockdown, from 23 to 31 March 2020, and were followed every week for up to about 16 weeks.

Here the chain combines TRBV6-6 and TRBJ1-5; the D gene cannot be resolved reliably. The material sequenced was whole blood, taken at baseline. This receptor was identified in an adult who was a healthcare worker with PCR-confirmed SARS-CoV-2 infection or an uninfected control (not recorded which). This receptor carries the CDR3 CASSYWDQPQHF. Read as DNA, the sequence is TGTGCCAGCAGTTACTGGGATCAGCCCCAGCATTTT.